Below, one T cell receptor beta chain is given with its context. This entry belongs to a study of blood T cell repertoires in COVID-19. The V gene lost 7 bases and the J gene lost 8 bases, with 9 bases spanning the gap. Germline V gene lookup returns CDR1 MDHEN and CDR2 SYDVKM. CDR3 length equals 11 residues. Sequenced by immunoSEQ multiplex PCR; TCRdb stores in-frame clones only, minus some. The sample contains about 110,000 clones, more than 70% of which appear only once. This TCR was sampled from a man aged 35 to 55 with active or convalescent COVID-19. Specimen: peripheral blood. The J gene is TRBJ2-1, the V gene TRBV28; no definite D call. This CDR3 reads CASISSDEQFF. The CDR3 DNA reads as TGTGCCAGCATCTCCTCAGATGAGCAGTTCTTC.